This T cell receptor (beta chain) was obtained from a study of post-analysis software for immune sequencing data. Looking at the study overall: Recorded disease courses covered relapsing-remitting, secondary progressive and progressive-relapsing multiple sclerosis. Some patients had no subtype annotation.

Libraries were made from TCR beta cDNA, and they carried unique molecular identifiers. A few hundred thousand cDNA molecules came from around 1 to 10 million T cells. TCRdb ran MiXCR on the PCR reads and lists one entry per CDR3 protein. The sample carries roughly 800,000 distinct CDR3 sequences, 40% to 55% recorded once. Study conclusions and caveats: Patients carried five TRBV segments more frequently than controls did, and TRBV5-6, TRBV5-1 and TRBV20-1 were among them. There was significantly lower normalized Chao1 diversity in multiple sclerosis patients than in controls.

To note about this clonotype: Its antigen is unidentified.

This CDR3 spans 14 amino acids. CDR1 and CDR2 (germline): SGHTA, FQGNSA. Trimming took 3 bases from V and 2 from J, leaving 9 bases between them. The specimen sequenced was blood. The rearrangement joins TRBV7-2 to TRBJ2-3; D may be TRBD2 (5 bases). The receptor was isolated from a girl aged 5-17 years with multiple sclerosis. CDR3 sequence: CASSFIGNTDTQYF. The DNA of the CDR3 is TGTGCCAGCAGCTTTATCGGGAACACAGATACGCAGTATTTT.